The rows below give T cell receptor beta chains drawn from one sample of a study of beta chain features in type 1 diabetes. Measured with immunoSEQ multiplex PCR; TCRdb has only the in-frame clones, and not every one. The sample lists hundreds of thousands of clones; about a sixth were seen once. Sequencing was performed on naive CD4+ T cells from blood. These receptor sequences come from a woman aged 18-30 years in good health. The CDR3 runs from the conserved cysteine through the conserved F or W. A D gene is named only where the DNA matches it firmly. Rows give clone size only sometimes, using once, few, many, or a class for an expanded clone.

V	D	J	size	DNA	CDR3
TRBV28	TRBD2	TRBJ2-1	few	TGTGCCAGCAGTTTATCAGCTAGCGGCTCCTACAATGAGCAGTTCTTC	CASSLSASGSYNEQFF
TRBV6-1	NA	TRBJ1-4	NA	TGTGCCAGCAGCAGGAACAGGGACCAGAGTGAAAAACTGTTTTTT	CASSRNRDQSEKLFF
TRBV7-9	TRBD2	TRBJ2-1	few	TGTGCCAGCAGCGCAGCGGGAGAATACTACAATGAGCAGTTCTTC	CASSAAGEYYNEQFF
TRBV28	TRBD2	TRBJ2-7	NA	TGTGCCAGCAGAACGGCCGGGACTAGTTCGGCGTACGAGCAGTACTTC	CASRTAGTSSAYEQYF
TRBV5-1	NA	TRBJ2-7	NA	TGCGCCAGCAGCATGGACGGCTACGAGCAGTACTTC	CASSMDGYEQYF
TRBV11-2	TRBD2	TRBJ2-1	NA	TGTGCCAGCAGCTTAAGGCGGGAGGTCTCCTACAATGAGCAGTTCTTC	CASSLRREVSYNEQFF
TRBV18	NA	TRBJ2-7	NA	TGTGCCAGCTCAACTGGAGAATCTTACGAGCAGTACTTC	CASSTGESYEQYF
TRBV28	TRBD1	TRBJ2-6	NA	TGTGCCAGCAGCCATAGAGTGGGACAGATTTTATCTGGGGCCAACGTCCTGACTTTC	CASSHRVGQILSGANVLTF
TRBV11-2	NA	TRBJ2-2	NA	TGTGCCAGCAGCTTAGTAGTGCCGCTATCGACCGGGGAGCTGTTTTTT	CASSLVVPLSTGELFF
TRBV5-4	TRBD2	TRBJ2-1	NA	TGTGCCAGCAGCTTGGGTCTGAGCGGGGGTAACAATGAGCAGTTCTTC	CASSLGLSGGNNEQFF
TRBV6-6	TRBD2	TRBJ2-5	few	TGTGCCAGCATCCGGACTAGCGGGAGGGAGACCCAGTACTTC	CASIRTSGRETQYF
TRBV7-9	NA	TRBJ2-1	NA	TGTGCCAGCAGCTTAGGCATGGTCGGTAGCGGCGAGCAGTTCTTC	CASSLGMVGSGEQFF
TRBV7-2	NA	TRBJ2-5	NA	TGTGCCAGCAGCGTCAGGGGCAGACAAGAGACCCAGTACTTC	CASSVRGRQETQYF
TRBV29-1	NA	TRBJ2-2	few	TGCAGCGTACCTACAGCTCCGAACGCCGGGGAGCTGTTTTTT	CSVPTAPNAGELFF
TRBV7-3	TRBD1	TRBJ2-2	NA	TGTGCCAGCAGCTTAACGGGACAGGGGGCCGACGGGGAGCTGTTTTTT	CASSLTGQGADGELFF
TRBV5-4	TRBD1	TRBJ2-7	few	TGTGCCAGCAGCTGGAGGACAGGGGCCTACGAGCAGTACTTC	CASSWRTGAYEQYF
TRBV4-3	NA	TRBJ2-1	few	TGCGCCAGCAGCCAATCCGGGGGCACCGGTGCTAGCGAGCAGTTCTTC	CASSQSGGTGASEQFF
TRBV7-9	TRBD1	TRBJ2-1	NA	TGTGCCAGCAGCGGACGGGACAGGGGTAACAATGAGCAGTTCTTC	CASSGRDRGNNEQFF
TRBV5-4	TRBD1	TRBJ2-5	few	TGTGCCAGCAGCTGGGGCAGGGGGCGAGAGACCCAGTACTTC	CASSWGRGRETQYF
TRBV4-2	NA	TRBJ2-2	few	TGTGCCAGCAGCCAAGAGAGGTGGAGACTAGAGACCGGGGAGCTGTTTTTT	CASSQERWRLETGELFF
TRBV6-6	NA	TRBJ2-7	few	TGTGCCACCAAGGCGGGGGACAGGTCCGGCGAGCAGTACTTC	CATKAGDRSGEQYF
TRBV4-3	NA	TRBJ2-1	NA	TGCGCCAGCAGCCAAGATAACGGGAAGGCCCACAATGAGCAGTTCTTC	CASSQDNGKAHNEQFF